A selection of T cell receptor beta chains follows, all from one sample in a study of shared clonotypes between healthy human individuals. The table came from immunoSEQ multiplex PCR; TCRdb's copy has only in-frame clones and leaves some out. The data contain about 2,200,000 clones, around 93% of them singletons. The sequenced sample was naive CD8+ T cells from PBMCs. These receptors were taken from a man aged 18-30 years in good health. Some clones in this sample may be carry-over from other donors' samples. The CDR3 runs from the conserved cysteine through the conserved F or W. The order of the fields is clone size, CDR3 length, V gene, J gene, D gene, CDR3 DNA, CDR3 protein. D genes are given only for firm matches. Clone size, where shown, is once, few, many, or a class for clones that have expanded.

>.|17|TRBV7-9|TRBJ1-2|.
TGTGCCAGCAGCTTAGCGTATAGGACAGACGCTAACTATGGCTACACCTTC
CASSLAYRTDANYGYTF
>.|20|TRBV4-1|TRBJ2-2|TRBD2
TGCGCCAGCAGCCAAGATCGATATAGGGGCAGGCTAGCGGGACCCGGGGAGCTGTTTTTT
CASSQDRYRGRLAGPGELFF
>.|19|TRBV7-2|TRBJ2-2|TRBD2
TGTGCCAGCAACAAAGCTACTAGCGGGAGGGCCTGGGTGGCCGGGGAGCTGTTTTTT
CASNKATSGRAWVAGELFF
>.|14|TRBV6-5|TRBJ1-1|.
TGTGCCAGCAGTTATCTGGACAGCTACACTGAAGCTTTCTTT
CASSYLDSYTEAFF
>few|13|TRBV30|TRBJ2-1|TRBD2
TGTGCCTGGACGGCTAGCGGTTACAATGAGCAGTTCTTC
CAWTASGYNEQFF
>.|12|TRBV5-6|TRBJ1-2|.
TGTGCCAGCAGTAGAGGAAACTATGGCTACACCTTC
CASSRGNYGYTF
>.|14|TRBV5-4|TRBJ1-1|.
TGTGCCAGCAGCTACACTCAGGGCCCCACTGAAGCTTTCTTT
CASSYTQGPTEAFF
>.|16|TRBV28|TRBJ2-7|.
TGTGCCAGCAGTACGTTCGGCGAGGCAGGCGACTACGAGCAGTACTTC
CASSTFGEAGDYEQYF
>.|13|TRBV30|TRBJ2-4|.
TGTGCCTGGAGACGGGACGGGAAAAACATTCAGTACTTC
CAWRRDGKNIQYF
>.|15|TRBV9|TRBJ1-1|.
TGTGCCAGCAGCCCTCTCGGCAGTCTGAACACTGAAGCTTTCTTT
CASSPLGSLNTEAFF
>.|17|TRBV15|TRBJ1-1|.
TGTGCCACCAGCCCGAGGGAGTCCCAGGCGCTCTTCACTGAAGCTTTCTTT
CATSPRESQALFTEAFF
>.|17|TRBV11-2|TRBJ1-4|.
TGTGCCAGCAGCCCCGCCCCCGACGGAGGACCGAATGAAAAACTGTTTTTT
CASSPAPDGGPNEKLFF
>.|16|TRBV9|TRBJ1-1|.
TGTGCCAGCAGCGGGGCAACCGGGGGCATGAACACTGAAGCTTTCTTT
CASSGATGGMNTEAFF
>.|14|TRBV15|TRBJ2-1|TRBD1
TGTGCCACCAGCGCCCGGGACAGGGACAATGAGCAGTTCTTC
CATSARDRDNEQFF
>.|15|TRBV9|TRBJ2-3|TRBD2
TGTGCCAGCAGCGTAGGGGGAGGGGTTGGAGATACGCAGTATTTT
CASSVGGGVGDTQYF
>.|13|TRBV19|TRBJ1-5|.
TGTGCCAGTAGTATTTTCCCAAATCAGCCCCAGCATTTT
CASSIFPNQPQHF
>.|16|TRBV15|TRBJ2-1|TRBD1
TGTGCCACCACCACACCGGGACAGGTAACCTACAATGAGCAGTTCTTC
CATTTPGQVTYNEQFF
>.|16|TRBV9|TRBJ2-3|TRBD1
TGTGCCAGCAGCCCCCGGGACAGGGGGCGGACAGATACGCAGTATTTT
CASSPRDRGRTDTQYF
>.|14|TRBV10-2|TRBJ1-2|.
TGCGCCAGCAGTGTGGGTGCCCCATTGGATGGCTACACCTTC
CASSVGAPLDGYTF
>.|14|TRBV27|TRBJ2-1|.
TGTGCCAGCAGTTTAAGGGGAACCTACAATGAGCAGTTCTTC
CASSLRGTYNEQFF
>.|13|TRBV2|TRBJ1-1|.
TGTGCCAGCATACACTCTGAGTACACTGAAGCTTTCTTT
CASIHSEYTEAFF
>.|15|TRBV7-3|TRBJ2-7|TRBD2
TGTGCCAGCAGCTTACTGCGGGAGGGCCTATACGAGCAGTACTTC
CASSLLREGLYEQYF
>.|15|TRBV5-1|TRBJ2-1|TRBD1
TGCGCCAGCAGGTCGACGTTGGGACAGCTCAATGAGCAGTTCTTC
CASRSTLGQLNEQFF
>.|17|TRBV5-8|TRBJ2-7|TRBD1
TGTGCCAGCAGCTCCGGGACAGGGGGCCTTCGCTCCTACGAGCAGTACTTC
CASSSGTGGLRSYEQYF
>.|14|TRBV5-1|TRBJ2-4|TRBD1
TGCGCCAGCAGCTTAAGACAGGGCGAAAACATTCAGTACTTC
CASSLRQGENIQYF
>.|15|TRBV9|TRBJ2-2|.
TGTGCCAGCAGCGTAAGCGGAGAGCGCACCGGGGAGCTGTTTTTT
CASSVSGERTGELFF
>.|14|TRBV7-9|TRBJ2-1|.
TGTGCCAGCAGCCTGTTATCCTCCTACAATGAGCAGTTCTTC
CASSLLSSYNEQFF
>.|14|TRBV30|TRBJ2-7|TRBD2
TGTGCCTGGAGTGTGTCTAGCGGGAGCTACGAGCAGTACTTC
CAWSVSSGSYEQYF
>.|16|TRBV7-2|TRBJ2-7|.
TGTGCCAGCAGCTCCCCCGGGGTCAAGGGGTACCACGAGCAGTACTTC
CASSSPGVKGYHEQYF
>once|15|TRBV19|TRBJ2-5|TRBD1
TGTGCCAGTAGCACGCACAGGGGACAGGAAGAGACCCAGTACTTC
CASSTHRGQEETQYF
>.|18|TRBV11-2|TRBJ1-1|.
TGTGCCAGCAGCTTAGATGAACGGCACCACCTAGGGAAAGCTGAAGCTTTCTTT
CASSLDERHHLGKAEAFF
>.|13|TRBV7-9|TRBJ2-7|.
TGTGCCAGCAGCCCCCGGGCCTCCTACGAGCAGTACTTC
CASSPRASYEQYF
>.|11|TRBV9|TRBJ1-2|.
TGTGCCAGCAGCGGCGGGGATGGCTACACCTTC
CASSGGDGYTF
>once|13|TRBV27|TRBJ2-1|.
TGTGCCAGCAGTTTATCCGGCGGGAATGAGCAGTTCTTC
CASSLSGGNEQFF
>.|16|TRBV4-1|TRBJ1-6|.
TGCGCCAGCAGCCAATCAGGGGTAGACTATAATTCACCCCTCCACTTT
CASSQSGVDYNSPLHF
>.|14|TRBV29-1|TRBJ1-4|.
TGCAGCGTTCCAACAGGGCTCAATAATGAAAAACTGTTTTTT
CSVPTGLNNEKLFF
>.|11|TRBV6-1|TRBJ1-1|.
TGTGCCAGCCTCTGGGACACTGAAGCTTTCTTT
CASLWDTEAFF
>.|11|TRBV9|TRBJ1-1|.
TGTGCCAGCAGCTCAGGGGCTGAAGCTTTCTTT
CASSSGAEAFF
>.|14|TRBV5-6|TRBJ2-2|.
TGTGCCAGCAGCCTTTGGACAAACACCGGGGAGCTGTTTTTT
CASSLWTNTGELFF
>.|13|TRBV28|TRBJ2-3|.
TGTGCCAGCTGCGGGACCCACACAGATACGCAGTATTTT
CASCGTHTDTQYF
>.|17|TRBV13|TRBJ2-6|.
TGTGCCAGCAGCTTAGACGGCGGAACCTCTGGGGCCAACGTCCTGACTTTC
CASSLDGGTSGANVLTF
>.|12|TRBV5-1|TRBJ1-3|.
TGCGCCAGCAGCTCCCTTGGAGACACCATATATTTT
CASSSLGDTIYF
>.|14|TRBV7-2|TRBJ1-5|.
TGTGCCAGCAGCTATACAGGAGTAAATCAGCCCCAGCATTTT
CASSYTGVNQPQHF
>.|14|TRBV4-1|TRBJ2-5|TRBD1
TGCGCCAGCAGCCAACGGACAGGGCCAGAGACCCAGTACTTC
CASSQRTGPETQYF
>.|15|TRBV5-1|TRBJ2-7|.
TGCGCCAGCAGCTTGGTAGGACCGGGGAGTCCCGAGCAGTACTTC
CASSLVGPGSPEQYF
>.|16|TRBV5-6|TRBJ2-2|TRBD2
TGTGCCAGCAGAAACGGCGGGAGGAAGGATACCGGGGAGCTGTTTTTT
CASRNGGRKDTGELFF
>once|14|TRBV5-6|TRBJ1-2|.
TGTGCCAGCAGCTTTCGGGACTCCCCTTATGGCTACACCTTC
CASSFRDSPYGYTF
>.|13|TRBV29-1|TRBJ2-3|.
TGCAGCCTATATAGGGGCCCCGCAGATACGCAGTATTTT
CSLYRGPADTQYF
>.|13|TRBV6-5|TRBJ1-3|.
TGTGCCAGCAGCTGGGGTACTGGAAACACCATATATTTT
CASSWGTGNTIYF
>.|15|TRBV7-2|TRBJ2-1|TRBD2
TGTGCCAGCAGACCTAGCGGGAGCTCCTACAATGAGCAGTTCTTC
CASRPSGSSYNEQFF
>.|15|TRBV19|TRBJ1-5|.
TGTGCCAGTAGTATAAAGGGCAGGCCTAATCAGCCCCAGCATTTT
CASSIKGRPNQPQHF
>.|16|TRBV4-1|TRBJ2-3|.
TGCGCCAGCAGCTTCAGGGCGGGGTCTAGCACAGATACGCAGTATTTT
CASSFRAGSSTDTQYF
>.|15|TRBV10-3|TRBJ2-1|TRBD2
TGTGCCATGGCGACTAGCGGGAGCTCCTACAATGAGCAGTTCTTC
CAMATSGSSYNEQFF
>.|13|TRBV5-1|TRBJ2-7|.
TGCGCCAGCAGCTTGGACAGGGATCCCGAGCAGTACTTC
CASSLDRDPEQYF
>.|17|TRBV6-1|TRBJ1-1|.
TGTGCCAGCAGTGAAGAGTTCTGGTCCGAGGGGAACACTGAAGCTTTCTTT
CASSEEFWSEGNTEAFF
>.|15|TRBV4-1|TRBJ2-1|.
TGCGCCAGCAGCCAGTTGGACCACTCCTACAATGAGCAGTTCTTC
CASSQLDHSYNEQFF
>.|13|TRBV27|TRBJ2-3|.
TGTGCCAGCAGTGGGAGTCTCTTAGATACGCAGTATTTT
CASSGSLLDTQYF
>.|14|TRBV7-9|TRBJ2-5|.
TGTGCCACCACTTGGGGGGGGGCCCCAGAGACCCAGTACTTC
CATTWGGAPETQYF
>.|12|TRBV9|TRBJ2-7|.
TGTGCCAGCAGCCCCCATCCCTACGAGCAGTACTTC
CASSPHPYEQYF